This entry describes one TCR beta chain. The data stem from a study of blood T cell repertoires in COVID-19. Study overall: Whether acute or convalescent, the COVID-19 samples came from the United States, Italy and Spain. The analysed material was cDNA or gDNA that came from T cells, B-cell-depleted T cells, or PBMCs.

Per the authors' pipeline: Nucleated cell number was recorded as an estimate derived from reference gene primer amplification. Data came from immunoSEQ multiplex PCR; TCRdb stores just in-frame clones and leaves some out. The D gene and trimming were derived from the DNA, and the V and J assignments and clone size from that table. The sample comprises hundreds of thousands of clones, about 87% of which are singletons, and 5.5% to 7% rests with the top ten. Sequencing was performed on peripheral blood. The sequence was collected from a woman aged 25-40 years who had recovered from COVID-19.

The CDR3 DNA is TGCGCCAGCAGTCAGGGGCAGCTTACGGTTGAAAAACTGTTTTTT. It specifies CASSQGQLTVEKLFF. The chain employs TRBV23-1 and TRBJ1-4; D is possibly TRBD1 (5 bases). TRBV23-1 is flagged as an ORF with uncertain function. CDR3 length: 15 amino acids. V lost 3 bases, J lost 7 bases, and 15 bases lay in between.